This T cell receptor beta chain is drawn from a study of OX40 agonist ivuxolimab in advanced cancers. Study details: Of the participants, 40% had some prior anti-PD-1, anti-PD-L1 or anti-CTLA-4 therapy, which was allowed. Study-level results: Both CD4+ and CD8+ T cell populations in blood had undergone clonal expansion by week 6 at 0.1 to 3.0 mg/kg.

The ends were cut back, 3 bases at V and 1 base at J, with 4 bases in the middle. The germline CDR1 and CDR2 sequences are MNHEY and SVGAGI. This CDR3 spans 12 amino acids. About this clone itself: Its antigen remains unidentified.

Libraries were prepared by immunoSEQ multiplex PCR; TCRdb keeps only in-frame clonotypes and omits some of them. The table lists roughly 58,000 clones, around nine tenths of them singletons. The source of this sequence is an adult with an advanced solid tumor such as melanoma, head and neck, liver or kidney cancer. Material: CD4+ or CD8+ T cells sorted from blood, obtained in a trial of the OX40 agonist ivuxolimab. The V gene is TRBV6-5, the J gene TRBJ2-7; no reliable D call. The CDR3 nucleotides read TGTGCCAGCAGTTATTCGTCCTACGAGCAGTACTTC. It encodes CASSYSSYEQYF.